This record looks at one T cell receptor beta chain sequence and its context. Per the authors' pipeline: It was from reference gene primer amplification that nucleated cell counts were estimated. The assay was immunoSEQ multiplex PCR, and TCRdb's table has in-frame clones only and misses some. V and J calls and clone size are copied from that table; D and trimming were computed from the DNA. This sample has over 200,000 clones, with around nine tenths found just once. The CDR3 has 12 residues. CDR1 and CDR2 (germline): SGHVS, FQNEAQ. Trimming took 2 bases from V and 6 from J, leaving 5 bases between them. These data come from a study of blood T cell repertoires in COVID-19. Study-wide context: Acute-phase and convalescent COVID-19 samples originated in the United States, Italy and Spain. From T cells, B-cell-depleted T cells, or PBMCs came the material, which was cDNA or gDNA.

The rearrangement links TRBV7-8 to TRBJ1-5; D is undetermined. The receptor was derived from a woman younger than 30 who had recovered from COVID-19. Sequenced material: peripheral blood. The CDR3 region is CASSLFGQPQHF. The CDR3 nucleotides read TGTGCCAGCAGCTTATTCGGTCAGCCCCAGCATTTT.